The sequence of this T cell receptor (beta chain) was determined in a study of blood T cells in healthy people across ages (dated by TCRdb to 2014 to 2015). The study in broad terms: In model experiments, template switching captured roughly one uniquely barcoded TCR beta cDNA molecule for every two T cells. For two donors (one aged 18 to 30 and one aged 80 or older), the study analyzed two additional independent replicas of 1 million unique cDNA reads from the same blood draw. Four age groups were formed from the donors: young (average roughly 15 years), middle-aged (approximately 41), aged (roughly 58) and long-lived (82). Age-related changes in TCR beta repertoire diversity were measured in the study by deep sequencing normalized with unique cDNA molecular identifiers. To avoid experimental bias, donors of different ages were distributed randomly across sequencing lanes.

Reading from cysteine to phenylalanine, the CDR3 counts 14 amino acids. Only the CDR3 region is kept as DNA, spanning 42 bases read in frame from base 1. Relative to germline, V is 6 bases shorter and J is 3 bases shorter, with 17 bases between their ends. Taken from the germline V gene, the CDR1 and CDR2 loops are SQVTM and ANQGSEA. About this clonotype: No cognate antigen has been identified for it. No per-base quality is available; no much larger clone lies one base away.

Library preparation employed 5' RACE. The sequencer was an Illumina HiSeq 2500. A second PCR of about 7 to 12 cycles was run with a J-beta primer mix and a sample-barcoded 5' primer. Each TCR beta cDNA molecule received a unique molecular identifier from a template-switch 5' adaptor carrying 12 random nucleotides. Each sample yielded at least 3 million CDR3-containing paired-end reads. All of the RNA was converted into first-strand cDNA using the Mint cDNA synthesis kit, with a TRBC-specific oligonucleotide serving as the primer. Following uracil-DNA glycosylase treatment, all cDNA underwent a first 18-cycle PCR with the universal primers M1SS and BC2_uni_R. Per the authors' processing: Each sample was normalized by randomly selecting 1 million high-quality reads, each carrying a distinct molecular identifier. Instead of being binned into consensus sequences, reads that shared molecular identifiers were thrown out. MiTCR, set to a Q25 quality threshold and the strictest error-elimination algorithm, was used for CDR3 identification, clonotype clustering and error correction. Lower-bound total TCR beta diversity was estimated with a nonparametric unseen species model using Euler transformation. TCRdb applied fastp at Q25 and MiXCR to the public reads, then kept only in-frame beta chains. Here each entry gathers all rows of one CDR3 protein and keeps the most common genes and DNA. Here the V and J calls rest on TCRdb's processing, not on the authors' analysis. The sample profile shows some 1.5 million distinct CDR3 sequences; 28% of them were found once. In total, the top ten clones hold roughly 8.2% of the sample.

Systemically healthy Caucasian individuals from Russia, about 38 in total and aged about 6 to 95 years, were included as donors. Ten milliliters of peripheral blood were drawn from each donor into EDTA-treated Vacutainer tubes. PBMCs were isolated by Ficoll-Paque density-gradient centrifugation, with at least 6 million obtained per sample. Total RNA, at least 6 micrograms per sample, was extracted from PBMCs with Trizol reagent. Naive CD45RAhigh/CD27high T cell percentages were measured by flow cytometry on a PBMC aliquot from every donor. The study at large found these results: Because donor CMV infection status was unknown, age-related changes in expanded clonotypes were potentially confounded. Since profiling was done on bulk unsorted PBMCs, naive and antigen-experienced compartments could not be conclusively compared. Compared with the aged group, the long-lived group had more naive CD4+ T cells, fewer expanded clones and increased TCR diversity, a pattern suggesting age selection. Total diversity estimates from one million sequenced T cells were considered lower bounds and underestimates. As age increased, observed TCR beta diversity per million T cells dropped in a roughly linear way, and a significant reduction was already evident by age 40. There was a strong correlation between observed TCR beta diversity and the percentage of naive T cells measured by flow cytometry.

The sequence was obtained from a woman aged 25 to 39 in good health. The sample consisted of blood. This sequence uses TRBV29-1 and TRBJ1-1; a tentative D match to TRBD1 spans 5 bases. The CDR3 region has the sequence CSVRPLGGDTEAFF. The nucleotides are TGCAGCGTACGCCCTTTGGGGGGTGACACTGAAGCTTTCTTT.